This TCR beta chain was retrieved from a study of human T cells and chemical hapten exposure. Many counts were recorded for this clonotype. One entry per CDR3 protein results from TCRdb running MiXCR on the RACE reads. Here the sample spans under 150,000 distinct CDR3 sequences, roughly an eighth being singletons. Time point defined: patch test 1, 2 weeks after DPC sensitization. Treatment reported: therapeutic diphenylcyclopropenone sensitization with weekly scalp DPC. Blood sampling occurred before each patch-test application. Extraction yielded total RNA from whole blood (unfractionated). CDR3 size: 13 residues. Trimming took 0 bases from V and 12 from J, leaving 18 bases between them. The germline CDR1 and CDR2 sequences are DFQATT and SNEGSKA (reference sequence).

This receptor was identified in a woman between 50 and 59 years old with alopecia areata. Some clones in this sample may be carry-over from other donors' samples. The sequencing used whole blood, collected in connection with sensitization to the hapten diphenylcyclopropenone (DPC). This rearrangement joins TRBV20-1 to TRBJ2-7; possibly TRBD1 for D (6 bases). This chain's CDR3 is CSARDPTGYVWYF. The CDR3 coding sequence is TGCAGTGCTAGAGACCCAACAGGGTACGTGTGGTACTTC.